This is a list of T cell receptor beta chains from one sample in a study of cytotoxic CD8 clonotypes in ibrutinib-treated CLL. TCRdb keeps only in-frame clones here, not all; method: immunoSEQ multiplex PCR. The data show about 160,000 clones, more than 70% seen once. The sequencing here drew on PBMCs, taken at disease progression, from a patient treated with ibrutinib. The receptors originated from a human donor with chronic lymphocytic leukemia. The CDR3 runs from the conserved cysteine through the conserved F or W. The D gene is left open where the match is weak. A row's size may be missing; if present it is once, few, many or a size class.

d_call: -; j_call: TRBJ1-2; clone_size: few; v_call: TRBV19; cdr3_aa: CASSRIGQLSGYTF; cdr3_nt: TGTGCCAGTAGCCGAATCGGACAGTTGAGCGGCTACACCTTC
d_call: -; j_call: TRBJ1-5; clone_size: once; v_call: TRBV27; cdr3_aa: CASSPERGWQPQHF; cdr3_nt: TGTGCCAGCAGTCCAGAGCGGGGTTGGCAGCCCCAGCATTTT
d_call: TRBD2; j_call: TRBJ2-5; clone_size: -; v_call: TRBV4-2; cdr3_aa: CASSQEASGSRTQYF; cdr3_nt: TGTGCCAGCAGCCAAGAGGCTAGCGGGAGTAGGACCCAGTACTTC
d_call: TRBD1; j_call: TRBJ2-7; clone_size: -; v_call: TRBV27; cdr3_aa: CASSFSQGAGEQYF; cdr3_nt: TGTGCCAGCAGTTTCTCACAGGGGGCGGGGGAGCAGTACTTC
d_call: -; j_call: TRBJ2-4; clone_size: -; v_call: TRBV9; cdr3_aa: CASSSLGDLGNIQYF; cdr3_nt: TGTGCCAGCAGCTCACTGGGGGACTTAGGGAACATTCAGTACTTC
d_call: -; j_call: TRBJ1-3; clone_size: -; v_call: TRBV5-1; cdr3_aa: CASSLGRVSPTGNTIYF; cdr3_nt: TGCGCCAGCAGCTTGGGCAGGGTCAGTCCCACTGGAAACACCATATATTTT
d_call: -; j_call: TRBJ1-2; clone_size: -; v_call: TRBV19; cdr3_aa: CASSISRGIANYGYTF; cdr3_nt: TGTGCCAGTAGTATATCAAGGGGGATTGCCAACTATGGCTACACCTTC
d_call: TRBD2; j_call: TRBJ2-1; clone_size: -; v_call: TRBV4-2; cdr3_aa: CASSQDLTSGRVNEQFF; cdr3_nt: TGTGCCAGCAGCCAAGATCTTACTAGCGGGAGGGTCAATGAGCAGTTCTTC
d_call: -; j_call: TRBJ1-2; clone_size: -; v_call: TRBV20-1; cdr3_aa: CSAEGMRGYTF; cdr3_nt: TGCAGTGCAGAGGGGATGCGGGGCTACACCTTC
d_call: -; j_call: TRBJ1-1; clone_size: -; v_call: TRBV30; cdr3_aa: CAWIPGILNTEAFF; cdr3_nt: TGTGCCTGGATCCCCGGGATCCTTAACACTGAAGCTTTCTTT
d_call: TRBD2; j_call: TRBJ2-1; clone_size: -; v_call: TRBV30; cdr3_aa: CAWRGRERGEQFF; cdr3_nt: TGTGCCTGGAGGGGGCGGGAGAGGGGTGAGCAGTTCTTC
d_call: -; j_call: TRBJ2-1; clone_size: -; v_call: TRBV11-2; cdr3_aa: CASSLRSTEYNEQFF; cdr3_nt: TGTGCCAGCAGCTTAAGGAGTACGGAATACAATGAGCAGTTCTTC
d_call: -; j_call: TRBJ1-2; clone_size: -; v_call: TRBV30; cdr3_aa: CAWSNLLNYGYTF; cdr3_nt: TGTGCCTGGAGCAACCTACTTAACTATGGCTACACCTTC
d_call: -; j_call: TRBJ2-7; clone_size: -; v_call: TRBV20-1; cdr3_aa: CSLEGAYEQYF; cdr3_nt: TGCAGTCTCGAGGGGGCCTACGAGCAGTACTTC
d_call: -; j_call: TRBJ1-2; clone_size: -; v_call: TRBV30; cdr3_aa: CAWSSGGDYGYTF; cdr3_nt: TGTGCCTGGAGTAGTGGGGGGGACTATGGCTACACCTTC
d_call: -; j_call: TRBJ2-7; clone_size: -; v_call: TRBV5-6; cdr3_aa: CASSLGWYEQYF; cdr3_nt: TGTGCCAGCAGCTTAGGCTGGTACGAGCAGTACTTC
d_call: -; j_call: TRBJ2-7; clone_size: -; v_call: TRBV4-1; cdr3_aa: CASSQGSARGNEQYF; cdr3_nt: TGCGCCAGCAGCCAAGGTAGTGCCAGGGGAAACGAGCAGTACTTC
d_call: -; j_call: TRBJ2-7; clone_size: -; v_call: TRBV29-1; cdr3_aa: CSVTIGAPPNEQYF; cdr3_nt: TGCAGCGTTACGATCGGGGCCCCTCCAAACGAGCAGTACTTC
d_call: -; j_call: TRBJ2-7; clone_size: -; v_call: TRBV20-1; cdr3_aa: CSAPSGYEQYF; cdr3_nt: TGCAGTGCCCCAAGCGGTTACGAGCAGTACTTC
d_call: -; j_call: TRBJ2-7; clone_size: -; v_call: TRBV6-5; cdr3_aa: CASSSTAYEQYF; cdr3_nt: TGTGCCAGCAGTTCGACAGCCTACGAGCAGTACTTC
d_call: TRBD1; j_call: TRBJ2-5; clone_size: -; v_call: TRBV11-2; cdr3_aa: CASSPRRGQGTTQYF; cdr3_nt: TGTGCCAGCAGCCCCCGACGGGGACAGGGTACGACCCAGTACTTC
d_call: TRBD1; j_call: TRBJ2-7; clone_size: -; v_call: TRBV5-4; cdr3_aa: CASSSTGVRYEQYF; cdr3_nt: TGTGCCAGCAGCTCGACAGGGGTTCGCTACGAGCAGTACTTC
d_call: TRBD2; j_call: TRBJ2-3; clone_size: -; v_call: TRBV28; cdr3_aa: CASSAGGEDTQYF; cdr3_nt: TGTGCCAGCAGTGCGGGGGGCGAAGATACGCAGTATTTT
d_call: TRBD2; j_call: TRBJ2-7; clone_size: -; v_call: TRBV6-5; cdr3_aa: CATKLAASPYEQYF; cdr3_nt: TGTGCCACCAAACTAGCGGCCTCCCCCTACGAGCAGTACTTC
d_call: TRBD2; j_call: TRBJ2-1; clone_size: -; v_call: TRBV7-8; cdr3_aa: CASSPGLAGGNEQFF; cdr3_nt: TGTGCCAGCAGCCCAGGACTAGCGGGGGGCAATGAGCAGTTCTTC
d_call: -; j_call: TRBJ2-7; clone_size: -; v_call: TRBV15; cdr3_aa: CATSRDRTAVAYEQYF; cdr3_nt: TGTGCCACCAGCAGAGATAGGACAGCAGTCGCCTACGAGCAGTACTTC
d_call: TRBD1; j_call: TRBJ1-1; clone_size: -; v_call: TRBV5-4; cdr3_aa: CASSATGGNTEAFF; cdr3_nt: TGTGCCAGCAGCGCAACAGGGGGGAACACTGAAGCTTTCTTT
d_call: TRBD1; j_call: TRBJ1-2; clone_size: -; v_call: TRBV28; cdr3_aa: CASSSQTGLYGYTF; cdr3_nt: TGTGCCAGCAGTTCCCAGACAGGGCTCTATGGCTACACCTTC
d_call: -; j_call: TRBJ1-4; clone_size: -; v_call: TRBV18; cdr3_aa: CASSPARHNEKLFF; cdr3_nt: TGTGCCAGCTCACCGGCACGGCACAATGAAAAACTGTTTTTT
d_call: -; j_call: TRBJ1-5; clone_size: -; v_call: TRBV18; cdr3_aa: CASSRIQDNQPQHF; cdr3_nt: TGTGCCAGCTCACGGATACAGGACAATCAGCCCCAGCATTTT
d_call: -; j_call: TRBJ2-7; clone_size: once; v_call: TRBV27; cdr3_aa: CASSERTGPYEQYF; cdr3_nt: TGTGCCAGCAGCGAACGGACGGGGCCCTACGAGCAGTACTTC